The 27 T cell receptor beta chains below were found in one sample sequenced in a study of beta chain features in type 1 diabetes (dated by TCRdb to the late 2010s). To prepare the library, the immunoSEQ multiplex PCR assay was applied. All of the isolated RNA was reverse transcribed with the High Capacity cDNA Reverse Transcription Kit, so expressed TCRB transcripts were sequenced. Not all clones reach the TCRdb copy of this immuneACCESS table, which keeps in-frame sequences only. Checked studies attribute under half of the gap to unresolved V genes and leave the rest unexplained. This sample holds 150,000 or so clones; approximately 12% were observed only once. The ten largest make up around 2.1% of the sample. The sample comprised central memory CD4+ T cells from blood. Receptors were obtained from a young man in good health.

This CDR3 reads CASSFPSLAVLSSYEQYF. CDR3 coding DNA: TGTGCCAGCAGTTTTCCGTCACTAGCGGTATTAAGCTCCTACGAGCAGTACTTC. This chain joins TRBV6-9 and TRBJ2-7; 8 nucleotides align to TRBD2. The CDR3 is 18 amino acids. After removal of 4 bases from V and 0 bases from J, the junction contained 14 bases not matched to a gene. In germline, CDR1 is MNHGY, CDR2 SVAAGI.

CDR3 coding DNA: TGTGCCAGCAGTATGGCCGCTGGCTACACCTTC. Residues: CASSMAAGYTF. This chain connects TRBV28 to TRBJ1-2, with D unresolved. The V and J ends lost 5 bases and 7 bases respectively, with 8 bases between them. CDR1 is MDHEN and CDR2 is SYDVKM in the germline V gene. The CDR3 extends over 11 amino acids.

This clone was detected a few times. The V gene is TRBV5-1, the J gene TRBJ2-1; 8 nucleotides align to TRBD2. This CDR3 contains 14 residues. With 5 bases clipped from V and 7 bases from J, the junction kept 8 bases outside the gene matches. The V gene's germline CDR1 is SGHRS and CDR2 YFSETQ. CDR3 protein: CASRSAGAINEQFF. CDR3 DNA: TGCGCCAGCAGATCAGCGGGGGCTATAAATGAGCAGTTCTTC.

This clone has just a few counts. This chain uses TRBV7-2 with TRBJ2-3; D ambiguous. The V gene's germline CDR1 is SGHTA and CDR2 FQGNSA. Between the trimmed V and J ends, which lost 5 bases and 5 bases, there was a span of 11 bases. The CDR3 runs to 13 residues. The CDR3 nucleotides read TGTGCCAGCAGCCAAGGCCGCGTAGATACGCAGTATTTT. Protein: CASSQGRVDTQYF.

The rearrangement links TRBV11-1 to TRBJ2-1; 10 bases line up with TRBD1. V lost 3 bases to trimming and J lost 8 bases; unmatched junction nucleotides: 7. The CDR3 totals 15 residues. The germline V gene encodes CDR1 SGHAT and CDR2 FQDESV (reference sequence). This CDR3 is CASSFGTGVRDEQFF. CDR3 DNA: TGTGCCAGCAGCTTCGGGACAGGGGTTAGGGATGAGCAGTTCTTC.

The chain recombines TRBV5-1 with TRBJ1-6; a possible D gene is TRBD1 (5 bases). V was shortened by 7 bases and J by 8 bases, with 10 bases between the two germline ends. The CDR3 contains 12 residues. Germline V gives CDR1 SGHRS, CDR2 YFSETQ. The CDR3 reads CASGTDDSPLHF. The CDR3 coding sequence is TGCGCCAGCGGGACGGATGATTCACCCCTCCACTTT. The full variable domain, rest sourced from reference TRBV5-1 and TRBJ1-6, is KAGVTQTPRYLIKTRGQQVTLSCSPISGHRSVSWYQQTPGQGLQFLFEYFSETQRNKGNFPGRFSGRQFSNSRSEMNVSTLELGDSALYLCASGTDDSPLHFGNGTRLTVT.

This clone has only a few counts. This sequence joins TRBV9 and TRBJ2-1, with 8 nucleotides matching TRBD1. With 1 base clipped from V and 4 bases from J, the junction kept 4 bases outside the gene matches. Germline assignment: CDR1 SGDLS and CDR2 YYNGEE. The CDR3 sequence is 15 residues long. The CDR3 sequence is CASSVQGASYNEQFF. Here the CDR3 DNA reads TGTGCCAGCAGCGTACAGGGGGCATCGTACAATGAGCAGTTCTTC.

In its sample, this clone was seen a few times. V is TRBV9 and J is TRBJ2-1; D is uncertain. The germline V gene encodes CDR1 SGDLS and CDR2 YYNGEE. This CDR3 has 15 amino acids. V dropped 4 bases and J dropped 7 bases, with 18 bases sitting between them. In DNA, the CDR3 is TGTGCCAGCAGCTCAACTGGTGGGTCCGAGAATGAGCAGTTCTTC. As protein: CASSSTGGSENEQFF.

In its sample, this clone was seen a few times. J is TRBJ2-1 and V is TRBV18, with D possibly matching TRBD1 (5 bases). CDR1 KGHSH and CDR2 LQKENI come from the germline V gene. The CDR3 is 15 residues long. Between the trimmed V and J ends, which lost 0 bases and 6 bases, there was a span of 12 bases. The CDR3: CASSPPAGRGNEQFF. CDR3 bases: TGTGCCAGCTCACCACCGGCCGGAAGGGGCAATGAGCAGTTCTTC.

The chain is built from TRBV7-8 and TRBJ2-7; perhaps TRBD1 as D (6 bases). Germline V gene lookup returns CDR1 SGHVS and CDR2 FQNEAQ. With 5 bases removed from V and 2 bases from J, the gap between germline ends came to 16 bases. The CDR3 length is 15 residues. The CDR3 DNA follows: TGTGCCAGCAGCAGAAGACAGGATTGGACCTACGAGCAGTACTTC. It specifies CASSRRQDWTYEQYF. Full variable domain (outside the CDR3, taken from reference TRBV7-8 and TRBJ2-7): GAGVSQSPRYKVAKRGQDVALRCDPISGHVSLFWYQQALGQGPEFLTYFQNEAQLDKSGLPSDRFFAERPEGSVSTLKIQRTQQEDSAVYLCASSRRQDWTYEQYFGPGTRLTVT.

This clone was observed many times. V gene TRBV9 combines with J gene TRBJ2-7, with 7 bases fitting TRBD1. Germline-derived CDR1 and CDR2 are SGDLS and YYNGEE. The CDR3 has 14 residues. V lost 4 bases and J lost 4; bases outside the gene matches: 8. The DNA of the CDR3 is TGTGCCAGCAGCCGAGTGGGACAGAGTTACGAGCAGTACTTC. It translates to CASSRVGQSYEQYF. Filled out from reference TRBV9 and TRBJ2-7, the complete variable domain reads DSGVTQTPKHLITATGQRVTLRCSPRSGDLSVYWYQQSLDQGLQFLIQYYNGEERAKGNILERFSAQQFPDLHSELNLSSLELGDSALYFCASSRVGQSYEQYFGPGTRLTVT.

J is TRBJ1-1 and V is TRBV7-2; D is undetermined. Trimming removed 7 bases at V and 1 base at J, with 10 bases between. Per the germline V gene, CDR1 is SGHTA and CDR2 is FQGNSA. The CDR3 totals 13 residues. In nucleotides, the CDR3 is TGTGCCAGCACCAACTGGAGGAACACTGAAGCTTTCTTT. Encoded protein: CASTNWRNTEAFF.

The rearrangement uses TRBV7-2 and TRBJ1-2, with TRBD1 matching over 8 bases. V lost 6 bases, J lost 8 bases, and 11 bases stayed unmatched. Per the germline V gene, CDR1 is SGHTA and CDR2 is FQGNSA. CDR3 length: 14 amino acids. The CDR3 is CASRTPGQGWGYTF. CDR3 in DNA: TGTGCCAGCAGGACCCCCGGACAGGGATGGGGCTACACCTTC. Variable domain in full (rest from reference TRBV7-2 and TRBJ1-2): GAGVSQSPSNKVTEKGKDVELRCDPISGHTALYWYRQSLGQGLEFLIYFQGNSAPDKSGLPSDRFSAERTGGSVSTLTIQRTQQEDSAVYLCASRTPGQGWGYTFGSGTRLTVV.

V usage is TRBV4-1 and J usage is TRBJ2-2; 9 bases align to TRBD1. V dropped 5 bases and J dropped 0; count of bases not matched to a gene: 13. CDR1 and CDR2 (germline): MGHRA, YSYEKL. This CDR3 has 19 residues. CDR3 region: CASSSNIGQGTSNTGELFF. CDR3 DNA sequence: TGCGCCAGCAGCTCCAATATAGGACAGGGGACATCGAACACCGGGGAGCTGTTTTTT.

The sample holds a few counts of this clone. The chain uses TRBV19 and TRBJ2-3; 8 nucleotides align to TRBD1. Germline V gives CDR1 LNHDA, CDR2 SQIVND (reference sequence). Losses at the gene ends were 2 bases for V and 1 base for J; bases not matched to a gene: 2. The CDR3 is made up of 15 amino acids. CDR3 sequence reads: CASSIPGQGTDTQYF. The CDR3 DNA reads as TGTGCCAGTAGTATACCGGGACAGGGCACAGATACGCAGTATTTT.

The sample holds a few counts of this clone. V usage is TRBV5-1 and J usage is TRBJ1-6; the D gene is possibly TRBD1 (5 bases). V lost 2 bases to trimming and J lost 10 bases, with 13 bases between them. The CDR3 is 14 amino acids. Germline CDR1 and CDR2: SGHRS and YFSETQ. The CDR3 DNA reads TGCGCCAGCAGCTTTCAGGGACGGGAGTCACCCCTCCACTTT. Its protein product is CASSFQGRESPLHF. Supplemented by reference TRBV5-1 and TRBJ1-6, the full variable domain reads KAGVTQTPRYLIKTRGQQVTLSCSPISGHRSVSWYQQTPGQGLQFLFEYFSETQRNKGNFPGRFSGRQFSNSRSEMNVSTLELGDSALYLCASSFQGRESPLHFGNGTRLTVT.

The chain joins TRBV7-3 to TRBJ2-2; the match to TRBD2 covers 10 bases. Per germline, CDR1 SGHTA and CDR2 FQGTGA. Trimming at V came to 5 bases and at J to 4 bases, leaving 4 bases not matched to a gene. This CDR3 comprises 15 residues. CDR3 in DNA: TGTGCCAGCAGCGCTAGCGGGAGCCGCACCGGGGAGCTGTTTTTT. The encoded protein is CASSASGSRTGELFF.

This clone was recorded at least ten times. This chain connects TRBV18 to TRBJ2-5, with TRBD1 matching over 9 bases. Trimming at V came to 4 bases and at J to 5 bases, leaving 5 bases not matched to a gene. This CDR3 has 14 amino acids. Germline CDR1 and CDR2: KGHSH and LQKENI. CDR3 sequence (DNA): TGTGCCAGCTCACAGGACAGGGGATCGGAGACCCAGTACTTC. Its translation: CASSQDRGSETQYF.

CDR3 in amino acids: CASNSRGETQYF. The CDR3, as DNA: TGTGCCAGCAACTCTAGGGGGGAGACCCAGTACTTC. The rearrangement links TRBV7-2 to TRBJ2-5; D possibly corresponds to TRBD1 (6 bases). The CDR3 runs 12 residues. V lost 7 bases and J 5 bases, leaving 11 bases between the germline ends. Germline V gene lookup returns CDR1 SGHTA and CDR2 FQGNSA.

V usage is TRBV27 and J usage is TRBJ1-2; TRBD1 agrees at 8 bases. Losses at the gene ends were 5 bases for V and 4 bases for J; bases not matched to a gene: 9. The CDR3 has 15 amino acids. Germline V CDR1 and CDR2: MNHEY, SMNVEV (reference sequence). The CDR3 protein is CASSPRTGSSYGYTF. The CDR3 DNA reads TGTGCCAGCAGTCCCCGGACAGGGAGTAGCTATGGCTACACCTTC.

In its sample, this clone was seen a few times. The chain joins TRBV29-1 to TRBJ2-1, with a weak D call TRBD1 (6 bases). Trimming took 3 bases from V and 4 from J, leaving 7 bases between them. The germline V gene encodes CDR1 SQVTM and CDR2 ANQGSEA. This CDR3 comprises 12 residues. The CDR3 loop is CSVDRGYNEQFF. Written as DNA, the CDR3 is TGCAGCGTTGACAGGGGATACAATGAGCAGTTCTTC.

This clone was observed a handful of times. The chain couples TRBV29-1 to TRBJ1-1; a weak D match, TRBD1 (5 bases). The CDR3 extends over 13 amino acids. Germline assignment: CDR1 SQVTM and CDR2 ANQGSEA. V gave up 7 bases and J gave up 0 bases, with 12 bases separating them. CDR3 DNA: TGCAGCGCCGCCCGACAGCTGAACACTGAAGCTTTCTTT. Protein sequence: CSAARQLNTEAFF. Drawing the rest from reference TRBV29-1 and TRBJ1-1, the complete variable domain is SAVISQKPSRDICQRGTSLTIQCQVDSQVTMMFWYRQQPGQSLTLIATANQGSEATYESGFVIDKFPISRPNLTFSTLTVSNMSPEDSSIYLCSAARQLNTEAFFGQGTRLTVV.

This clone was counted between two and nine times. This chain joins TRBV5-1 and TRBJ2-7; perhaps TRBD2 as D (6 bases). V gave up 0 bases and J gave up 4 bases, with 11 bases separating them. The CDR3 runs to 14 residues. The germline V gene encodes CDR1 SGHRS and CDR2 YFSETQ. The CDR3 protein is CASSLDRRGYEQYF. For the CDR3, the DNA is TGCGCCAGCAGCTTGGATAGGCGGGGTTACGAGCAGTACTTC.

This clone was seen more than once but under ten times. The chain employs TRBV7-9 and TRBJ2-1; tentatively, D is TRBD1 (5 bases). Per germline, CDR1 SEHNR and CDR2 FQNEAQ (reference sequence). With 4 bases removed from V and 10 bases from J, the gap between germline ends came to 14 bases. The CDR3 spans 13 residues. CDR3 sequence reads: CASSSGRSSEQFF. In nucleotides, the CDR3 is TGTGCCAGCAGCTCAGGGCGGTCGTCGGAGCAGTTCTTC.

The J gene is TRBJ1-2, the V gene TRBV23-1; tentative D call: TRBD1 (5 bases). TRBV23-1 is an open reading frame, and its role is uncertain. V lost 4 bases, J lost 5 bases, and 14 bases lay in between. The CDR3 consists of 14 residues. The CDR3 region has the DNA TGCGCCAGCAGTCTTAAACGTGCAGGGTATGGCTACACCTTC. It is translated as CASSLKRAGYGYTF.

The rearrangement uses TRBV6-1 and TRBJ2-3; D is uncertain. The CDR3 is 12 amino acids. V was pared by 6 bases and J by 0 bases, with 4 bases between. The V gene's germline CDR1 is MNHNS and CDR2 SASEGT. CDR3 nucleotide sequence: TGTGCCAGCAGCCCTAGCACAGATACGCAGTATTTT. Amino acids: CASSPSTDTQYF.

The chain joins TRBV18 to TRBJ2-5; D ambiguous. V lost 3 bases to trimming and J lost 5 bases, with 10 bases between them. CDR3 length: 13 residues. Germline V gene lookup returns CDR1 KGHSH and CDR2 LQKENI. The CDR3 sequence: CASSPSVLETQYF. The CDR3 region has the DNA TGTGCCAGCTCACCCTCGGTATTGGAGACCCAGTACTTC.